These 14 T cell receptor beta chains share one sample of origin, sequenced in a study of T cells in Graves' hyperthyroidism and ophthalmopathy. Amplified TCR beta CDR3 regions derived from RNA transcripts. RT-PCR in the first round (using the HTBI primer set) targeted the TCR CDR3. Using its own MiXCR run on the multiplex PCR reads, TCRdb lists one record per CDR3 protein. The sample has 300,000 to 400,000 distinct CDR3 sequences, 15% to 20% seen once. The sample taken for sequencing was blood. The receptor source for this set is a woman aged 45-65 years with Graves' hyperthyroidism.

This clonotype has at least ten counts. This chain uses TRBV5-1 with TRBJ2-1; D ambiguous. Germline V gives CDR1 SGHRS, CDR2 YFSETQ. V lost 0 bases to trimming and J lost 8 bases, with 12 bases between them. This CDR3 region has 14 residues. This CDR3 reads CASSLGLHRDEQFF. CDR3 in DNA: TGCGCCAGCAGCTTGGGTCTCCATAGGGATGAGCAGTTCTTC.

The genes are TRBV5-1 and TRBJ2-1; D may be TRBD1 (6 bases). The V gene's germline CDR1 is SGHRS and CDR2 YFSETQ. The CDR3 has 14 residues. Trimming removed 0 bases at V and 8 bases at J, with 12 bases between. The CDR3 bases are TGCGCCAGCAGCTTGGAACAGGGCGGCGATGAGCAGTTCTTC. It is translated as CASSLEQGGDEQFF.

This clonotype turned up a few times. DNA for the CDR3: TGTGCCAGTAGTATAGGGGCAGGGATGAACACTGAAGCTTTCTTT. It yields the protein CASSIGAGMNTEAFF. The rearrangement uses TRBV19 and TRBJ1-1; D is perhaps TRBD1 (5 bases). Germline V lookup: CDR1 LNHDA, CDR2 SQIVND (reference sequence). The CDR3 runs to 15 residues. Trimming removed 1 base at V and 0 bases at J, with 9 bases between. Using reference TRBV19 and TRBJ1-1 for the parts outside the CDR3, the full variable domain is DGGITQSPKYLFRKEGQNVTLSCEQNLNHDAMYWYRQDPGQGLRLIYYSQIVNDFQKGDIAEGYSVSREKKESFPLTVTSAQKNPTAFYLCASSIGAGMNTEAFFGQGTRLTVV.

This clonotype turned up a few times. This sequence joins TRBV4-1 and TRBJ2-1; 9 bases match TRBD1. This CDR3 region has 15 residues. CDR1 MGHRA and CDR2 YSYEKL come from the germline V gene. With V trimmed by 3 bases and J by 8 bases, 8 bases remained unmatched. The CDR3 is CASSHEGQGFYEQFF. As DNA, the CDR3 is TGCGCCAGCAGCCATGAGGGACAGGGTTTCTATGAGCAGTTCTTC.

There are many counts of this clonotype. This chain connects TRBV3-1 to TRBJ1-2; D possibly corresponds to TRBD1 (5 bases). Trimming removed 5 bases at V and 6 bases at J, with 16 bases between. The CDR3 runs 14 residues. Germline V gene lookup returns CDR1 LGHDT and CDR2 YNNKEL (reference sequence). CDR3 protein: CASSDPRGADGYTF. CDR3 coding DNA: TGTGCCAGCAGCGACCCACGAGGGGCGGATGGCTACACCTTC.

This clonotype was counted many times. The V and J genes are TRBV12-3 or TRBV12-4 and TRBJ1-1; tentatively, D is TRBD1 (6 bases). The CDR3 loop spans 15 amino acids. Trimming pared 3 bases from V and 2 bases from J, leaving 13 bases between. This chain's CDR3 is CASSFTFRGNTEAFF. The CDR3 DNA sequence: TGTGCCAGCAGTTTCACATTCAGGGGAAACACTGAAGCTTTCTTT.

Only a few counts were recorded for this clonotype. This chain connects TRBV20-1 to TRBJ2-7; no clear D. V lost 3 bases and J 2 bases, leaving 14 bases between the germline ends. The CDR3 consists of 14 residues. Germline V CDR1 and CDR2: DFQATT, SNEGSKA (reference sequence). Written as DNA, the CDR3 is TGCAGTGCTAGGTTTGACTCAACCACCTACGAGCAGTACTTC. This sequence encodes CSARFDSTTYEQYF.

To note about this clonotype: A much larger clone is a single base away; this may be a read error. The chain links TRBV12-3 or TRBV12-4 to TRBJ2-1; tentatively, D is TRBD2 (5 bases). The CDR3 has 11 residues. The CDR3 nucleotides are TGTGCCAGCGGAATCGTTTGGGAGCAGCTCTTC. It translates to CASGIVWEQLF.

This clonotype was detected ten times or more. V is TRBV6-6 and J is TRBJ2-3, with 12 bases aligning to TRBD2. CDR1 is MNHNY, CDR2 SVGAGI, per germline (reference sequence). V shed 2 bases, J shed 1 base, and the junction held 7 bases outside the gene matches. The CDR3 spans 18 residues. Here the CDR3 reads CASSYRRLAGERTDTQYF. CDR3 nucleotides: TGTGCCAGCAGTTACCGGCGACTAGCGGGAGAGCGCACAGATACGCAGTATTTT.

The V gene is TRBV2, the J gene TRBJ1-1; D is unresolved. The CDR3 has 16 residues. Trimming removed 1 base at V and 2 bases at J, with 14 bases between. Germline assignment: CDR1 SNHLY and CDR2 FYNNEI. CDR3 residues: CASSEEFDIPNTEAFF. CDR3 nucleotide sequence: TGTGCCAGCAGTGAAGAATTTGACATTCCTAACACTGAAGCTTTCTTT.

V and J are TRBV7-8 and TRBJ1-1; D ambiguous. The germline V gene encodes CDR1 SGHVS and CDR2 FQNEAQ. V was cut by 1 base and J by 0 bases, with 6 bases left in between. CDR3 length: 14 amino acids. The CDR3 loop is CASSLEYLNTEAFF. The CDR3 DNA follows: TGTGCCAGCAGCTTAGAATACCTGAACACTGAAGCTTTCTTT.

The chain employs TRBV2 and TRBJ2-1; 9 nucleotides match TRBD2. The length of the CDR3 is 17 residues. The ends lost 9 bases at V and 5 bases at J; junction bases unmatched: 17. Germline CDR1 SNHLY, CDR2 FYNNEI. CDR3: CASTGDPTSGEDNEQFF. DNA for the CDR3: TGTGCCAGTACAGGGGACCCGACTAGCGGAGAGGACAATGAGCAGTTCTTC.

V gene TRBV6-1 combines with J gene TRBJ2-7; D is perhaps TRBD1 (5 bases). In germline, CDR1 is MNHNS, CDR2 SASEGT. V lost 6 bases, J lost 5 bases, and 20 bases lay in between. The CDR3 has 15 amino acids. The CDR3 here is CASSRSQGFRDEQYV. Here the CDR3 DNA reads TGTGCCAGCAGCCGTTCCCAGGGTTTCAGGGACGAGCAGTACGTC.

Worth noting for this clonotype: The CDR3 ends on some other residue instead of the conserved phenylalanine or tryptophan, so this is likely a read error. The V and J genes are TRBV6-1 and TRBJ2-2; D is undetermined. The CDR3 spans 15 residues. V lost 0 bases to trimming and J lost 1 base, with 6 bases between them. Germline lookup yields CDR1 MNHNS and CDR2 SASEGT. The CDR3 loop reads CASSEATENTGELFL. CDR3 nucleotide sequence: TGTGCCAGCAGTGAAGCAACCGAGAACACCGGGGAGCTGTTTCTT.